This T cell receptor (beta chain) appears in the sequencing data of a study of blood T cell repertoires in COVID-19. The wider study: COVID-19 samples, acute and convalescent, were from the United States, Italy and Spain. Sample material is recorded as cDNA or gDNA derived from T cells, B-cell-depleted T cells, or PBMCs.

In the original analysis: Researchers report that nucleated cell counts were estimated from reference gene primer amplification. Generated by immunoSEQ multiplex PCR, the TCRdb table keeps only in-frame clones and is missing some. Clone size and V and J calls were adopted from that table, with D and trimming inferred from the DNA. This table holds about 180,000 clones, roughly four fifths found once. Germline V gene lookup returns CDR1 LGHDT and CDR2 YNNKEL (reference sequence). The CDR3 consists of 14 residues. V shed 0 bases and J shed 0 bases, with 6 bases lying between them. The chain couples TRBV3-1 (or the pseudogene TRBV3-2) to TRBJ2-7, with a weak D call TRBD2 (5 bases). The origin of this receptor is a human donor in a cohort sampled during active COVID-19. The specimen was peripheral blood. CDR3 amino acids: CASSQDGLSYEQYF. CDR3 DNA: TGTGCCAGCAGCCAAGATGGACTCTCCTACGAGCAGTACTTC.